Below, 9 T cell receptor beta chains from the same sample are listed, as sequenced in a study of Tregs in tolerant kidney transplant recipients. TCRdb's table, derived via immunoSEQ multiplex PCR, lists solely in-frame clones and lacks some. The sample records tens of thousands of clones, about four fifths being singletons. The specimen was CD4+ T cells from blood. The receptors derive from a human donor in good health.

On this clone itself: Mismatch with germline at one junction end may stem from a read error. The chain has TRBV29-1 and TRBJ2-7; 9 bases align to TRBD1. Germline-derived CDR1 and CDR2 are SQVTM and ANQGSEA. The CDR3 has 12 amino acids. This CDR3 is CSVEDHGDRVSF. CDR3 nucleotides: TGCAGCGTTGAAGATCACGGGGACAGGGTATCCTTC.

The V call is TRBV4-1, the J call TRBJ2-3; 7 nucleotides match TRBD2. Germline trimming cut 0 bases from V and 8 bases from J; bases unmatched to any gene: 11. The CDR3 loop spans 16 amino acids. Germline V gene data show CDR1 as MGHRA and CDR2 as YSYEKL. CDR3 in DNA: TGCGCCAGCAGCCAAGATCGGCCAAACAGCGGGGCTACGCAGTATTTT. Residues: CASSQDRPNSGATQYF.

This chain links TRBV19 with TRBJ2-5; the D gene is possibly TRBD1 (6 bases). The J call may be faulty, since TRBJ2-7 better matches the DNA end. The CDR3 has 13 amino acids. The germline V gene encodes CDR1 LNHDA and CDR2 SQIVND (reference sequence). This CDR3 reads CASALGATFEQYF. CDR3 in DNA: TGTGCCAGTGCATTGGGGGCGACCTTCGAGCAGTACTTC.

This chain links TRBV7-9 with TRBJ2-7; 10 bases are a match to TRBD1. The junction had 10 bases not matched to a gene; V was cut back by 5 bases and J by 3 bases. Per the germline V gene, CDR1 is SEHNR and CDR2 is FQNEAQ (reference sequence). The CDR3 covers 16 residues. CDR3 residues: CASSHNRQGANYEQYF. The CDR3 bases are TGTGCCAGCAGCCATAACCGACAGGGGGCTAACTACGAGCAGTACTTC. Full variable domain (remainder filled in from reference TRBV7-9 and TRBJ2-7): DTGVSQNPRHKITKRGQNVTFRCDPISEHNRLYWYRQTLGQGPEFLTYFQNEAQLEKSRLLSDRFSAERPKGSFSTLEIQRTEQGDSAMYLCASSHNRQGANYEQYFGPGTRLTVT.

The V and J genes are TRBV28 and TRBJ2-7, with 8 positions matching TRBD1. CDR3 length: 15 residues. Per the germline V gene, CDR1 is MDHEN and CDR2 is SYDVKM. Germline trimming cut 6 bases from V and 2 bases from J; bases unmatched to any gene: 9. The CDR3 nucleotides are TGTGCCAGCAGCCCACCTCAGGACAGGGCCTACGAGCAGTACTTC. It encodes CASSPPQDRAYEQYF.

The genes are TRBV19 and TRBJ1-2; 7 positions agree with TRBD1. The CDR3 contains 16 residues. The V gene end was trimmed by 6 bases and the J gene end by 8 bases; junction bases not matched to a gene: 18. The germline CDR1 and CDR2 sequences are LNHDA and SQIVND (reference sequence). CDR3 nucleotides: TGTGCCAGTAGCCACCCCTCAAGGGGGCAGTCGGTAGGCTACACCTTC. It codes for CASSHPSRGQSVGYTF.

This sequence joins TRBV9 and TRBJ2-7; 8 bases fit TRBD2. This CDR3 is 12 amino acids long. The V gene end was trimmed by 8 bases and the J gene end by 6 bases; junction bases not matched to a gene: 7. From germline, CDR1 is SGDLS and CDR2 YYNGEE. CDR3 bases: TGTGCCAGTGGGACTAGTCTAGGCGAGCAGTACTTC. Encoded protein: CASGTSLGEQYF.

This sequence joins TRBV6-5 and TRBJ2-7; D is possibly TRBD2 (5 bases). V lost 2 bases and J 2 bases, leaving 13 bases between the germline ends. CDR1 MNHEY and CDR2 SVGAGI come from the germline V gene. The CDR3 sequence is 15 residues long. Here the CDR3 DNA reads TGTGCCAGCAGTTACGGCCTAGCAGAGGCCTACGAGCAGTACTTC. Translated: CASSYGLAEAYEQYF.

The rearrangement joins TRBV23-1 to TRBJ1-4; D call uncertain. TRBV23-1 is filed as an ORF, its function uncertain. Trimming shortened V by 10 bases and J by 0 bases, and 21 bases separated the two germline ends. The CDR3 covers 17 residues. The CDR3 spells CATETEEGIATNEKLFF. The CDR3 nucleotides read TGCGCCACCGAAACGGAGGAAGGAATTGCAACTAATGAAAAACTGTTTTTT.